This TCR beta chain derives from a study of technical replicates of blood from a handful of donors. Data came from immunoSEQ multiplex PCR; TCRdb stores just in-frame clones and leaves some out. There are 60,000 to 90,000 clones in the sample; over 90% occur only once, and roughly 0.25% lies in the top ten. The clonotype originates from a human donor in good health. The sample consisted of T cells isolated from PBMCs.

CDR3 protein: CASFIGTGWYEQYF. In DNA form, the CDR3 reads TGTGCCAGCTTCATCGGGACAGGGTGGTACGAGCAGTACTTC. The chain is built from TRBV6-1 and TRBJ2-7, with 9 bases lining up with TRBD1. The CDR3 covers 14 residues. The junction had 9 bases not matched to a gene; V was cut back by 8 bases and J by 4 bases. The germline V gene encodes CDR1 MNHNS and CDR2 SASEGT.